These 19 T cell receptor beta chains were all obtained from the same sample, sequenced in a study of blood T cell repertoires in COVID-19. TCRdb's copy holds only in-frame clones and misses some; the assay was immunoSEQ multiplex PCR. The sample holds under 250,000 clones, roughly 80% seen once. Specimen: peripheral blood. The source is a woman aged 70-85 years with acute or convalescent COVID-19.

V is TRBV18 and J is TRBJ1-3; D might be TRBD1 (5 bases). The CDR3 has 16 amino acids. Germline-derived CDR1 and CDR2 are KGHSH and LQKENI. Deletions cut 5 bases from V and 0 bases from J, with 14 bases between. CDR3 amino acids: CASSATTGASGNTIYF. The CDR3 DNA sequence: TGTGCCAGCTCAGCTACCACAGGCGCCTCTGGAAACACCATATATTTT.

The chain couples TRBV18 to TRBJ1-6, with a possible D match to TRBD1 (6 bases). Trimming removed 3 bases from V and 7 bases from J, with 7 bases in between. CDR3 length: 13 residues. Germline loops: CDR1 KGHSH, CDR2 LQKENI. CDR3 in amino acids: CASSPQGNSPLHF. CDR3 bases: TGTGCCAGCTCACCCCAGGGGAATTCACCCCTCCACTTT.

This sequence joins TRBV28 and TRBJ2-1; TRBD2 matches at 8 bases. V lost 2 bases and J lost 2; bases outside the gene matches: 2. CDR1 MDHEN and CDR2 SYDVKM come from the germline V gene. The CDR3 spans 15 residues. CDR3 in DNA: TGTGCCAGCAGTTTAACTAGCGGCGCCTACAATGAGCAGTTCTTC. It translates to CASSLTSGAYNEQFF.

This chain joins TRBV5-4 and TRBJ1-1; the D gene is possibly TRBD1 (5 bases). The CDR3 loop spans 14 amino acids. Trimming left V 4 bases short and J 4 bases short, with 14 bases between. Germline loops: CDR1 SGHNT, CDR2 YYREEE (reference sequence). CDR3 sequence reads: CASSGGSKGTEAFF. As DNA, the CDR3 is TGTGCCAGCAGCGGGGGGTCCAAGGGCACTGAAGCTTTCTTT.

The chain uses TRBV7-8 and TRBJ2-2; 8 bases match TRBD2. Losses at the gene ends were 5 bases for V and 15 bases for J; bases not matched to a gene: 8. Germline V gene sequence: CDR1 SGHVS, CDR2 FQNEAQ. This CDR3 has 12 amino acids. Here the CDR3 DNA reads TGTGCCAGCAGCCTCCGACGGGAGGGAGTGTTTTTT. Protein product: CASSLRREGVFF.

The chain links TRBV7-9 to TRBJ2-7, with TRBD1 matching over 8 bases. CDR3 size: 14 residues. J gave up 1 base and V 7 bases, and 6 bases lay outside the gene matches. Germline CDR1 reads SEHNR; CDR2 reads FQNEAQ (reference sequence). CDR3 loop: CASTGGEGSYEQYF. In DNA, the CDR3 is TGTGCCAGCACAGGGGGCGAGGGGTCCTACGAGCAGTACTTC.

The rearrangement joins TRBV3-1 (or the pseudogene TRBV3-2) to TRBJ1-1, with a possible D match to TRBD1 (5 bases). The V gene's germline CDR1 is LGHDT and CDR2 YNNKEL (reference sequence). CDR3 length: 15 amino acids. The V end lost 3 bases, the J end lost 0 bases, and 11 bases lay between the germline ends. The CDR3 region is CASSQTVIMNTEAFF. The CDR3 bases are TGTGCCAGCAGCCAGACAGTTATCATGAACACTGAAGCTTTCTTT.

The chain employs TRBV6-4 and TRBJ2-2, with TRBD1 matching 7 bases. J gave up 3 bases and V 3 bases, and 7 bases lay outside the gene matches. In germline, CDR1 is MRHNA, CDR2 SNTAGT. The CDR3 runs 16 residues. The CDR3 bases are TGTGCCAGCAGTGAATGGGACAGACGGGACACCGGGGAGCTGTTTTTT. It translates to CASSEWDRRDTGELFF.

V is TRBV24-1 and J is TRBJ2-5, with 8 bases identical to TRBD2. There are 16 residues in the CDR3. CDR1 is KGHDR and CDR2 is SFDVKD in the germline V gene. J lost 2 bases, V lost 4 bases, and 8 bases had no gene match. CDR3 in amino acids: CATSDPGAGGQETQYF. The CDR3 bases are TGTGCCACCAGTGACCCCGGGGCGGGGGGTCAAGAGACCCAGTACTTC.

On this clone: The same CDR3 can be traced to other DNA sequences in this sample. The chain carries TRBV5-1 and TRBJ1-2; the D gene is possibly TRBD1 (6 bases). The V and J ends lost 3 bases and 3 bases respectively, with 9 bases between them. The CDR3 has 13 amino acids. Germline-derived CDR1 and CDR2 are SGHRS and YFSETQ. Here the CDR3 reads CASSSTGDYGYTF. CDR3 in DNA: TGCGCCAGCAGCTCGACAGGTGACTATGGCTACACCTTC.

The J gene is TRBJ1-6, the V gene TRBV19; TRBD1 agrees at 7 bases. The germline V gene encodes CDR1 LNHDA and CDR2 SQIVND (reference sequence). This CDR3 contains 14 residues. J lost 6 bases, V lost 10 bases, and 9 bases had no gene match. For the CDR3, the DNA is TGTGCCACTCGGCAGGGACAGAGTAATTCACCCCTCCACTTT. Its protein is CATRQGQSNSPLHF.

In this sample, this clone turned up a few times. The gene calls are TRBV15 and TRBJ1-2, with 7 positions matching TRBD1. J lost 6 bases, V lost 3 bases, and 7 bases had no gene match. This CDR3 spans 14 amino acids. The germline V gene encodes CDR1 LNHNV and CDR2 YYDKDF (reference sequence). CDR3 residues: CATSRAPTGDGYTF. In DNA, the CDR3 is TGTGCCACCAGCAGGGCCCCAACAGGGGATGGCTACACCTTC.

The V call is TRBV4-2, the J call TRBJ2-3; perhaps TRBD1 as D (6 bases). This CDR3 spans 15 amino acids. V lost 0 bases, J lost 5 bases, and 12 bases lay in between. Per germline, CDR1 LGHNA and CDR2 YNFKEQ. The chain's CDR3 is CASSQDPGAGDTQYF. The CDR3 nucleotides are TGTGCCAGCAGCCAAGATCCAGGGGCAGGAGATACGCAGTATTTT.

V and J are TRBV3-1 (or the pseudogene TRBV3-2) and TRBJ1-3; D is perhaps TRBD1 (6 bases). This CDR3 comprises 15 residues. Trimming cost V 1 base and J 6 bases, with 13 bases left between them. Germline assignment: CDR1 LGHDT and CDR2 YNNKEL (reference sequence). The CDR3 region has the DNA TGTGCCAGCAGCCAAGGGCAGGGGCCTCAAAACACCATATATTTT. Translation gives CASSQGQGPQNTIYF.

V gene TRBV7-2 combines with J gene TRBJ2-6, with D possibly being TRBD2 (6 bases). CDR3 length: 19 residues. Germline values: CDR1 SGHTA, CDR2 FQGNSA. V lost 1 base and J lost 0, with 16 bases in between. The CDR3 DNA reads TGTGCCAGCAGCTTAGTAGGAGGGCCATATAGCTCTGGGGCCAACGTCCTGACTTTC. This codes for CASSLVGGPYSSGANVLTF.

The sample holds a few counts of this clone. The chain links TRBV16 to TRBJ1-6, with 7 bases lining up with TRBD1. Germline values: CDR1 KGHSY, CDR2 FQNENV. V trimming: 4 bases; J trimming: 11 bases; junction bases outside the gene matches: 8. This CDR3 is 14 amino acids long. The CDR3 here is CASSPTGSRPPLHF. The CDR3 coding sequence is TGTGCCAGCAGCCCGACAGGGTCCAGGCCACCCCTCCACTTT.

The V gene is TRBV11-2, the J gene TRBJ2-3, with D possibly TRBD1 on 6 matching bases. The ends were cut back, 0 bases at V and 0 bases at J, with 7 bases in the middle. This CDR3 is 15 amino acids long. Germline lookup yields CDR1 SGHAT and CDR2 FQNNGV. The CDR3 sequence: CASSLEGASTDTQYF. The CDR3 DNA reads as TGTGCCAGCAGCTTAGAGGGGGCTAGCACAGATACGCAGTATTTT.

This clone was seen a handful of times. V is TRBV6-5 and J is TRBJ2-7; 12 bases map to TRBD1. J lost 4 bases, V lost 2 bases, and 6 bases had no gene match. Germline-derived CDR1 and CDR2 are MNHEY and SVGAGI. The CDR3 has 16 amino acids. The CDR3 DNA is TGTGCCAGCAGTTACCCGGGACAGGGGGCCACATACGAGCAGTACTTC. Translated, it gives CASSYPGQGATYEQYF.

The J gene is TRBJ1-2, the V gene TRBV13; D ambiguous. CDR1 and CDR2 (germline): PRHDT, FYEKMQ (reference sequence). Trimming pared 0 bases from V and 0 bases from J, leaving 5 bases between. This CDR3 comprises 14 residues. This chain's CDR3 is CASSLGTANYGYTF. The CDR3 DNA follows: TGTGCCAGCAGCTTAGGTACAGCTAACTATGGCTACACCTTC. Together with reference TRBV13 and TRBJ1-2, the CDR3 gives the full variable domain: AAGVIQSPRHLIKEKRETATLKCYPIPRHDTVYWYQQGPGQDPQFLISFYEKMQSDKGSIPDRFSAQQFSDYHSELNMSSLELGDSALYFCASSLGTANYGYTFGSGTRLTVV.